The 17 T cell receptor beta chains below all came from one sample that was sequenced in a study of T cells after yellow fever vaccination (dated by TCRdb to between 2018 and 2021). Interpreted using the paper, the treatment or condition label stands for: live attenuated yellow fever vaccine strain. The method behind the library was 5' RACE. TCRdb shows the sequencer as Illumina NovaSeq 6000. TCRdb reworked the public reads: Q25 trimming with fastp, MiXCR clone assembly, productive beta chains retained. Every entry covers one CDR3 protein and lists the most common genes and DNA from its rows. The sample profile shows 300,000 to 350,000 distinct CDR3 sequences; 3.5% to 4.5% of them were found once. The ten largest clones capture around 19% of the sample. The material was PBMCs, obtained 15 days after the yellow fever booster vaccination. The receptors shown here come from a man between 18 and 29 years old who received the YFV17D yellow fever vaccine.

This clonotype was detected ten times or more. The J gene is TRBJ1-4, the V gene TRBV5-1; maybe TRBD1 (6 bases). The germline CDR1 and CDR2 sequences are SGHRS and YFSETQ. Trimming stripped 2 bases from V and 5 bases from J, with 10 bases between. This CDR3 is 14 amino acids long. The CDR3 DNA sequence: TGCGCCAGCAGCTTAGGACAGATAAATGAAAAACTGTTTTTT. Its translation: CASSLGQINEKLFF.

In this sample, this clonotype turned up many times. The rearrangement joins TRBV6-1 to TRBJ2-1; 8 bases agree with TRBD1. Germline trimming cut 7 bases from V and 7 bases from J; bases unmatched to any gene: 12. The V gene's germline CDR1 is MNHNS and CDR2 SASEGT. This CDR3 has 15 residues. For the CDR3, the DNA is TGTGCCAGCACCGACACAGGGGGAGTCCGGAATGAGCAGTTCTTC. This translates into CASTDTGGVRNEQFF.

This clonotype turned up a few times. The J gene is TRBJ2-3, the V gene TRBV6-5; maybe TRBD1 (5 bases). Germline-derived CDR1 and CDR2 are MNHEY and SVGAGI. Between the trimmed V and J ends, which lost 2 bases and 5 bases, there was a span of 14 bases. There are 15 residues in the CDR3. CDR3 protein: CASSYAQGGRDTQYF. In DNA form, the CDR3 reads TGTGCCAGCAGTTACGCGCAGGGCGGAAGAGATACGCAGTATTTT.

In its sample, this clonotype was seen a few times. The rearrangement uses TRBV7-9 and TRBJ1-1; D unresolved. CDR1 is SEHNR, CDR2 FQNEAQ, per germline (reference sequence). The CDR3 contains 12 residues. V was pared by 5 bases and J by 5 bases, with 9 bases between. In DNA form, the CDR3 reads TGTGCCAGCAGCGATCGGGCAACTGAAGCTTTCTTT. It translates to CASSDRATEAFF.

This clonotype was observed a handful of times. This chain uses TRBV7-2 with TRBJ1-6; D is uncertain. CDR1 is SGHTA and CDR2 is FQGNSA in the germline V gene. The CDR3 runs to 14 residues. Trimming cost V 5 bases and J 7 bases, with 12 bases left between them. CDR3 coding DNA: TGTGCCAGCAGCCCCACACCTACCAATTCACCCCTCCACTTT. Translation gives CASSPTPTNSPLHF. Looking up the rest from reference TRBV7-2 and TRBJ1-6 gives the full variable domain: GAGVSQSPSNKVTEKGKDVELRCDPISGHTALYWYRQSLGQGLEFLIYFQGNSAPDKSGLPSDRFSAERTGGSVSTLTIQRTQQEDSAVYLCASSPTPTNSPLHFGNGTRLTVT.

The chain uses TRBV30 and TRBJ2-3, with D maybe TRBD2 (5 bases). The length of the CDR3 is 12 residues. Germline CDR1 is GTSNPN and CDR2 is SVGIG (reference sequence). V was trimmed by 0 bases and J by 5 bases, leaving 6 bases between them. The CDR3 loop is CAWSVAVDTQYF. CDR3 DNA sequence: TGTGCCTGGAGTGTAGCGGTAGATACGCAGTATTTT.

This clonotype was counted at least ten times. The chain carries TRBV7-9 and TRBJ1-1; D remains unclear. This CDR3 region has 12 residues. The ends were cut back, 1 base at V and 4 bases at J, with 4 bases in the middle. CDR1 SEHNR and CDR2 FQNEAQ come from the germline V gene (reference sequence). CDR3 in amino acids: CASSLVITEAFF. In DNA, the CDR3 is TGTGCCAGCAGCTTAGTTATCACTGAAGCTTTCTTT.

This clonotype was recorded a few times. This chain joins TRBV28 and TRBJ1-6, with D maybe TRBD1 (6 bases). This CDR3 is 18 amino acids long. Looked up from germline, CDR1 is MDHEN and CDR2 is SYDVKM. Trimming removed 2 bases from V and 9 bases from J, with 23 bases in between. This chain's CDR3 is CASSLDWRGTGTGSPLHF. The CDR3 nucleotides read TGTGCCAGCAGTTTAGATTGGCGTGGCACAGGGACTGGTTCACCCCTCCACTTT.

This clonotype was found many times. The chain carries TRBV7-2 and TRBJ2-7; D gene uncertain. Deletions cut 4 bases from V and 4 bases from J, with 11 bases between. The CDR3 is made up of 13 amino acids. Germline V gene sequence: CDR1 SGHTA, CDR2 FQGNSA. The CDR3 sequence: CASSSRWGYEQYF. The CDR3 region has the DNA TGTGCCAGCAGCTCTCGGTGGGGATACGAGCAGTACTTC.

V and J are TRBV6-4 and TRBJ1-1; D call uncertain. The CDR3 totals 15 residues. V gave up 4 bases and J gave up 5 bases, with 17 bases separating them. Germline V gene data show CDR1 as MRHNA and CDR2 as SNTAGT. The CDR3 loop is CASSATAGLATEAFF. The CDR3 coding sequence is TGTGCCAGCAGTGCCACCGCGGGTCTGGCAACTGAAGCTTTCTTT.

This clonotype was seen repeatedly, ten times or more. The gene calls are TRBV15 and TRBJ2-3, with D possibly matching TRBD1 (6 bases). CDR1 and CDR2 (germline): LNHNV, YYDKDF (reference sequence). Trimming stripped 0 bases from V and 5 bases from J, with 9 bases between. The CDR3 runs 14 residues. CDR3 nucleotides: TGTGCCACCAGCAGAGATCGAGGGGGAGATACGCAGTATTTT. It translates to CATSRDRGGDTQYF. Supplemented by reference TRBV15 and TRBJ2-3, the full variable domain reads DAMVIQNPRYQVTQFGKPVTLSCSQTLNHNVMYWYQQKSSQAPKLLFHYYDKDFNNEADTPDNFQSRRPNTSFCFLDIRSPGLGDTAMYLCATSRDRGGDTQYFGPGTRLTVL.

This clonotype was recorded a few times. The V call is TRBV5-8, the J call TRBJ1-5, with D perhaps matching TRBD1 (5 bases). The V end was cut by 2 bases, the J end by 7 bases, with 16 bases between. The CDR3 contains 15 residues. The germline V gene has CDR1 SGHTS and CDR2 YDEGEE. The chain's CDR3 is CASSFGRGGRQPQHF. CDR3 nucleotides: TGTGCCAGCAGCTTCGGACGGGGCGGACGGCAGCCCCAGCATTTT.

The rearrangement links TRBV7-6 to TRBJ1-2; tentative D call: TRBD1 (6 bases). CDR1 and CDR2 from the germline V gene are SGHVS and FNYEAQ. Trimming cost V 3 bases and J 2 bases, with 13 bases left between them. CDR3 size: 15 residues. In nucleotides, the CDR3 is TGTGCCAGCAGCTTGTCGGGGGCGATCAACTATGGCTACACCTTC. It is translated as CASSLSGAINYGYTF.

This clonotype occurred many times. The chain carries TRBV7-9 and TRBJ2-3; TRBD1 aligns across 7 bases. The CDR3 is 16 residues long. J gave up 3 bases and V 5 bases, and 11 bases lay outside the gene matches. CDR1 and CDR2 (germline): SEHNR, FQNEAQ (reference sequence). Written as DNA, the CDR3 is TGTGCCAGCAGCCCAACCGGAACAGGGGCGACAGATACGCAGTATTTT. This translates into CASSPTGTGATDTQYF.

The chain couples TRBV13 to TRBJ2-2; the D is unclear. There are 14 residues in the CDR3. Trimming left V 5 bases short and J 7 bases short, with 14 bases between. Germline-derived CDR1 and CDR2 are PRHDT and FYEKMQ (reference sequence). The CDR3 region is CASSPPTGYGELFF. The CDR3 bases are TGTGCCAGCAGCCCCCCGACGGGCTACGGGGAGCTGTTTTTT.

V gene TRBV5-5 combines with J gene TRBJ1-1, with a tentative D call TRBD1 (5 bases). This CDR3 spans 14 amino acids. The germline V and J ends were trimmed by 7 bases and 4 bases, with 17 bases remaining between them. Germline CDR1 is SGHKS and CDR2 is YYEKEE (reference sequence). The CDR3 loop reads CASGLPQGRTEAFF. Here the CDR3 DNA reads TGTGCCAGCGGGCTCCCGCAGGGACGCACTGAAGCTTTCTTT.

This clonotype has a count of ten or more. The chain links TRBV7-2 to TRBJ1-2; TRBD1 aligns across 7 bases. Germline V CDR1 and CDR2: SGHTA, FQGNSA. The CDR3 consists of 14 residues. The J segment lost 4 bases and the V segment lost 1 base, leaving 3 bases of the junction unmatched. CDR3 in amino acids: CASSLVQGTYGYTF. The CDR3 nucleotides are TGTGCCAGCAGCTTAGTACAGGGGACCTATGGCTACACCTTC.